A single sample gave rise to the 21 T cell receptor beta chains below, sequenced in a study of T cells in Graves' hyperthyroidism and ophthalmopathy. RNA transcripts yielded amplified TCR beta CDR3 regions. First-round RT-PCR targeting the TCR CDR3 was performed with the HTBI primer set. TCRdb recomputed calls from the multiplex PCR reads with MiXCR, one row per CDR3 protein. This table has some 600,000 distinct CDR3 sequences, about 15% appearing once. The sample taken for sequencing was blood. The receptors stem from a woman in her twenties or thirties with Graves' hyperthyroidism that later progressed to Graves' ophthalmopathy.

The CDR3 nucleotides are TGTGCCAGCAGCAAGCAGGGCGGGTCCTATGGCTACACCTTC. As protein: CASSKQGGSYGYTF. V usage is TRBV5-6 and J usage is TRBJ1-2, with a weak D call TRBD1 (5 bases). CDR1 and CDR2 from the germline V gene are SGHDT and YYEEEE. V lost 4 bases and J 4 bases, leaving 14 bases between the germline ends. The CDR3 has 14 residues.

Many counts were recorded for this clonotype. This chain links TRBV12-5 with TRBJ1-6; D gene unclear. The CDR3 consists of 16 residues. Looked up from germline, CDR1 is LGHNT and CDR2 is FRNRAP. Trimming shortened V by 0 bases and J by 7 bases, and 13 bases separated the two germline ends. The CDR3 loop is CASGLVVGQGNSPLHF. The CDR3 DNA reads as TGTGCTAGTGGTTTGGTCGTAGGCCAAGGGAATTCACCCCTCCACTTT.

This clonotype was counted between two and nine times. V and J are TRBV15 and TRBJ2-4; perhaps TRBD1 as D (6 bases). Looked up from germline, CDR1 is LNHNV and CDR2 is YYDKDF (reference sequence). The CDR3 has 17 residues. Trimming removed 5 bases at V and 4 bases at J, with 21 bases between. The CDR3 here is CATSGGQTLEDKNIQYF. The CDR3 DNA reads TGTGCCACCAGCGGTGGACAGACTTTAGAAGATAAAAACATTCAGTACTTC.

This clonotype was seen repeatedly, ten times or more. The chain is built from TRBV20-1 and TRBJ2-5; D is unclear. Trimming left V 6 bases short and J 5 bases short, with 16 bases between. Per the germline V gene, CDR1 is DFQATT and CDR2 is SNEGSKA (reference sequence). The CDR3 contains 13 residues. The CDR3 is CSAPGPNGETQYF. In DNA, the CDR3 is TGCAGTGCCCCGGGCCCTAATGGGGAGACCCAGTACTTC.

This clonotype appeared many times. The rearrangement joins TRBV7-2 to TRBJ1-2, with 11 bases aligning to TRBD1. CDR1 is SGHTA, CDR2 FQGNSA, per germline. CDR3 length equals 16 residues. V lost 5 bases, J lost 6 bases, and 11 bases stayed unmatched. The CDR3 nucleotides are TGTGCCAGCAGCCCGGGGACAGGGGGGATAACGGATGGCTACACCTTC. The encoded protein is CASSPGTGGITDGYTF.

This clonotype has a count of ten or more. J is TRBJ1-1 and V is TRBV12-5; 11 bases are shared with TRBD1. V was clipped by 4 bases and J by 4 bases; unmatched bases: 17. Germline loops: CDR1 LGHNT, CDR2 FRNRAP. The CDR3 covers 19 residues. CDR3 nucleotides: TGTGCTAGTGGTTCCTTTCCCGGGACAGGGGGGGTAAGGAGCACTGAAGCTTTCTTT. It encodes CASGSFPGTGGVRSTEAFF.

In the case of this clonotype: A much larger clone differs by one base, so this may be a read error. This CDR3 reads CASPPGFRELFF. CDR3 coding DNA: TGTGCCAGCCCACCAGGGTTCCGGGAGCTGTTTTTT. The rearrangement uses TRBV18 and TRBJ2-2; maybe TRBD1 (5 bases). The CDR3 sequence is 12 residues long. Germline V gene data show CDR1 as KGHSH and CDR2 as LQKENI.

This clonotype was seen ten or more times. This chain connects TRBV6-1 to TRBJ2-3; D may match TRBD1 or TRBD2 (5 bases each). V was clipped by 8 bases and J by 0 bases, with 18 bases between them. Germline V gene data show CDR1 as MNHNS and CDR2 as SASEGT. The CDR3 runs 16 residues. This CDR3 reads CASYTLAGPSTDTQYF. CDR3 bases: TGTGCCAGCTACACGCTAGCAGGGCCTAGCACAGATACGCAGTATTTT.

V gene TRBV20-1 combines with J gene TRBJ1-5; possibly TRBD1 for D (5 bases). The CDR3 is 14 residues long. Germline lookup yields CDR1 DFQATT and CDR2 SNEGSKA (reference sequence). Between the trimmed V and J ends, which lost 6 bases and 5 bases, there was a span of 17 bases. DNA for the CDR3: TGCAGTGCGAGGGAACCAGGGTTATATCAGCCCCAGCATTTT. Amino acids: CSAREPGLYQPQHF.

In its sample, this clonotype was seen a few times. The V gene is TRBV5-5, the J gene TRBJ1-6, with D maybe TRBD1 (6 bases). Trimming cost V 3 bases and J 5 bases, with 15 bases left between them. The CDR3 is 16 residues long. The germline CDR1 and CDR2 sequences are SGHKS and YYEKEE (reference sequence). The CDR3 DNA follows: TGTGCCAGCAGCTCACTCTTTGACAGGAATAATTCACCCCTCCACTTT. It yields the protein CASSSLFDRNNSPLHF.

This chain links TRBV20-1 with TRBJ1-3, with TRBD1 matching 10 bases. There are 17 residues in the CDR3. Trimming cost V 0 bases and J 0 bases; bases outside gene matches: 5. Looked up from germline, CDR1 is DFQATT and CDR2 is SNEGSKA (reference sequence). The CDR3 sequence is CSARDQDRGYSGNTIYF. CDR3 bases: TGCAGTGCTAGAGATCAGGACAGGGGGTACTCTGGAAACACCATATATTTT.

This clonotype was recorded a few times. This chain links TRBV7-2 with TRBJ2-5; no clear D gene. V lost 4 bases to trimming and J lost 4 bases, with 16 bases between them. The CDR3 spans 15 residues. CDR1 and CDR2 (germline): SGHTA, FQGNSA. CDR3 sequence reads: CASSYPLRDSETQYF. CDR3 coding DNA: TGTGCCAGCAGCTACCCTCTTAGAGATTCAGAGACCCAGTACTTC.

The chain carries TRBV5-8 and TRBJ1-3, with D tentatively TRBD1 (5 bases). With 7 bases removed from V and 2 bases from J, the gap between germline ends came to 19 bases. Germline loops: CDR1 SGHTS, CDR2 YDEGEE. The length of the CDR3 is 16 residues. CDR3 in DNA: TGTGCCAGCGGTACCGGGACCTCAACGACTGGAAACACCATATATTTT. Protein: CASGTGTSTTGNTIYF.

Only a few counts were recorded for this clonotype. This chain links TRBV3-1 with TRBJ1-1; D is unresolved. The germline gives CDR1 LGHDT, CDR2 YNNKEL (reference sequence). Trimming shortened V by 0 bases and J by 7 bases, and 12 bases separated the two germline ends. The CDR3 runs 14 residues. The CDR3 nucleotides read TGTGCCAGCAGCCAAGAGAGGCTCGGAGTTGAAGCTTTCTTT. Its translation is CASSQERLGVEAFF. Filled out from reference TRBV3-1 and TRBJ1-1, the complete variable domain reads DTAVSQTPKYLVTQMGNDKSIKCEQNLGHDTMYWYKQDSKKFLKIMFSYNNKELIINETVPNRFSPKSPDKAHLNLHINSLELGDSAVYFCASSQERLGVEAFFGQGTRLTVV.

This clonotype was counted ten times or more. The rearrangement links TRBV6-2 or TRBV6-3 to TRBJ2-2, with TRBD2 matching over 7 bases. CDR3 length: 15 amino acids. The ends lost 8 bases at V and 0 bases at J; junction bases unmatched: 6. Germline CDR1 MNHEY, CDR2 SVGEGT. The CDR3 DNA follows: TGTGCCAGCGGAAGGACTAGGACGAACACCGGGGAGCTGTTTTTT. Encoded protein: CASGRTRTNTGELFF.

At least ten counts were recorded for this clonotype. V gene TRBV2 combines with J gene TRBJ2-6; the match to TRBD1 covers 9 bases. This CDR3 contains 17 residues. V lost 6 bases, J lost 2 bases, and 8 bases stayed unmatched. Germline CDR1 reads SNHLY; CDR2 reads FYNNEI. The CDR3 loop is CASRTGGGPPGANVLTF. CDR3 DNA sequence: TGTGCCAGCAGGACAGGGGGAGGCCCACCTGGGGCCAACGTCCTGACTTTC.

This clonotype appeared many times. The rearrangement links TRBV19 to TRBJ2-5, with 12 bases fitting TRBD2. Germline CDR1 is LNHDA and CDR2 is SQIVND (reference sequence). J was trimmed by 2 bases and V by 3 bases; bases with no gene match: 13. The CDR3 has 19 amino acids. In DNA, the CDR3 is TGTGCCAGTAGTATTTATCATCCCCTAGCGGGAGGGATTCAAGAGACCCAGTACTTC. Translated, it gives CASSIYHPLAGGIQETQYF.

There are many counts of this clonotype. One end of the junction fails to match germline, which may point to a read error. The genes are TRBV10-3 and TRBJ2-2, with D perhaps given as TRBD1 or TRBD2 (5 bases each). Germline assignment: CDR1 ENHRY and CDR2 SYGVKD. The CDR3 is 17 amino acids. The CDR3: CAISERAVGVNTGELFF. CDR3 in DNA: TGTGCCATCAGTGAGAGGGCAGTGGGGGTGAACACCGGGGAGTTGTTTTTT.

This clonotype was recorded at least ten times. The rearrangement links TRBV2 to TRBJ2-7; no reliable D call. The CDR3 consists of 11 residues. Germline V gene lookup returns CDR1 SNHLY and CDR2 FYNNEI. Deletions cut 8 bases from V and 1 base from J, with 6 bases between. The CDR3 is CASQLSYEQYF. In DNA, the CDR3 is TGTGCCAGCCAACTTTCCTACGAGCAGTACTTC.

As concerns this clonotype: A read error may be the cause here, since a much bigger clone is one base away. This sequence joins TRBV27 and TRBJ2-1; D might be TRBD2 (5 bases). The CDR3 runs 15 residues. Trimming took 2 bases from V and 2 from J, leaving 10 bases between them. The germline V gene encodes CDR1 MNHEY and CDR2 SMNVEV (reference sequence). This CDR3 reads CASSLGSLTYNEQFF. The CDR3 DNA reads as TGTGCCAGCAGTTTAGGGAGCCTTACCTACAATGAGCAGTTCTTC.

This clonotype was seen ten or more times. CDR3 in DNA: TGTGCCAGCCTAACATACTCCATAGCGGGGATATCCAATGAGCAGTTCTTC. Amino acids: CASLTYSIAGISNEQFF. J is TRBJ2-1 and V is TRBV2; 8 nucleotides align to TRBD2. CDR1 SNHLY and CDR2 FYNNEI come from the germline V gene. The trim removed 8 bases at V and 6 bases at J, leaving 18 bases unmatched. The CDR3 sequence is 17 residues long.